This is a list of T cell receptor beta chains from one sample in a study of shared clonotypes between healthy human individuals. The repertoire was sequenced with immunoSEQ multiplex PCR; TCRdb's copy has only in-frame clones and lacks some. The data contain roughly 2.1 million clones, just over 90% of them seen just once; the ten biggest clones take up roughly 1.7%. The specimen was naive CD8+ T cells from PBMCs. These receptors were taken from a man aged 18 to 29 in good health. Some clones in this sample may be carry-over from other donors' samples. Each CDR3 is given with its conserved first and last residue.

v_call | cdr3_aa
TRBV29-1 | CSVPRGLNTEAFF
TRBV28 | CASTHHRDRSNQPQHF
TRBV2 | CASSALVAPYPYEQYF
TRBV10-1 | CASSGRDRPSSYEQYF
TRBV5-6 | CASSVQGASTEAFF
TRBV28 | CASSLQGGETQYF
TRBV4-1 | CASSQDRGGTNEKLFF
TRBV6-6 | CAAGGSYEQYF
TRBV2 | CASGKLNTEAFF
TRBV9 | CASSANTGLLDTQYF
TRBV25-1 | CASSTQGVLYGYTF
TRBV28 | CASSQWDRGLYEQYF
TRBV9 | CASSPDSAYRYGYTF
TRBV7-2 | CASSFLGTSGTTAQYF
TRBV7-9 | CASTPSYEQYF
TRBV6-6 | CASGGRLETQYF
TRBV5-4 | CASRFPESYEQYF
TRBV7-9 | CASSSIATNEKLFF
TRBV27 | CASSLLAGWRDEQFF
TRBV7-2 | CASSLRAGELFF
TRBV11-2 | CASSLLLNTEAFF
TRBV7-2 | CASSFMGDSYNEQFF
TRBV4-2 | CASSAGGNYGYTF
TRBV5-1 | CASSPYILQGLNEQFF
TRBV5-6 | CASRPTGSTEAFF